Below, 25 T cell receptor beta chains from the same sample are listed, as sequenced in a study of blood T cell repertoires in COVID-19 (dated by TCRdb to 2019 to 2021). The method behind the library was the immunoSEQ multiplex PCR assay. This is the immuneACCESS table as TCRdb keeps it, with only in-frame sequences that have V and J called. A part of the clones is gone; compared with another copy, unresolved V genes explain less than half, and the rest is unexplained. The sample table holds 140,000 or so clones, of which around nine tenths were seen once. The ten largest clones represent roughly 1.6% of the sample. Sequencing input: peripheral blood. These TCRs come from a human donor in a cohort sampled during active COVID-19.

The chain's CDR3 is CASSESLGGFNTEAFF. The CDR3 DNA reads TGTGCCAGCAGTGAATCCCTCGGGGGATTTAACACTGAAGCTTTCTTT. The chain employs TRBV6-1 and TRBJ1-1; D perhaps matches TRBD1 (5 bases). The V gene's germline CDR1 is MNHNS and CDR2 SASEGT. Trimming took 2 bases from V and 2 from J, leaving 15 bases between them. This CDR3 comprises 16 residues.

V and J are TRBV6-2 or TRBV6-3 and TRBJ2-3, with 9 nucleotides matching TRBD1. The CDR3 covers 12 residues. Germline V gene lookup returns CDR1 MNHEY and CDR2 SVGEGT. V lost 5 bases to trimming and J lost 10 bases; unmatched junction nucleotides: 4. Here the CDR3 DNA reads TGTGCCAGCAGTGCCCGGACAGGGGCGCAGTATTTT. It codes for CASSARTGAQYF.

The chain combines TRBV27 with TRBJ1-1; D not resolved. Germline V gives CDR1 MNHEY, CDR2 SMNVEV (reference sequence). The V end lost 3 bases, the J end lost 1 base, and 12 bases lay between the germline ends. The CDR3 is made up of 15 amino acids. CDR3 sequence (DNA): TGTGCCAGCAGTTTTGGCCCGGGGAGGAACACTGAAGCTTTCTTT. It translates to CASSFGPGRNTEAFF.

The rearrangement joins TRBV19 to TRBJ1-4; TRBD1 agrees at 8 bases. CDR3 size: 18 residues. V lost 3 bases, J lost 1 base, and 10 bases stayed unmatched. The V gene's germline CDR1 is LNHDA and CDR2 SQIVND (reference sequence). CDR3 region: CASSIRQGAGGTNEKLFF. The CDR3 region has the DNA TGTGCCAGTAGTATTCGTCAGGGGGCTGGGGGAACTAATGAAAAACTGTTTTTT.

V and J are TRBV6-6 and TRBJ2-7; D gene uncertain. There are 14 residues in the CDR3. Trimming removed 2 bases at V and 2 bases at J, with 10 bases between. CDR1 is MNHNY and CDR2 is SVGAGI in the germline V gene (reference sequence). This chain's CDR3 is CASSYPLPTYEQYF. The CDR3 DNA reads as TGTGCCAGCAGTTACCCGTTACCTACCTACGAGCAGTACTTC.

The rearrangement links TRBV5-1 to TRBJ2-5, with D unclear. This CDR3 has 12 amino acids. Germline-derived CDR1 and CDR2 are SGHRS and YFSETQ. V lost 2 bases and J 5 bases, leaving 7 bases between the germline ends. In DNA form, the CDR3 reads TGCGCCAGCAGCTTATCCCGGGAGACCCAGTACTTC. Its translation is CASSLSRETQYF.

J is TRBJ2-7 and V is TRBV7-2; 14 bases match TRBD2. J gave up 0 bases and V 5 bases, and 3 bases lay outside the gene matches. Germline CDR1 SGHTA, CDR2 FQGNSA. The CDR3 contains 16 residues. The CDR3 region is CASSRTSGGSSYEQYF. As DNA, the CDR3 is TGTGCCAGCAGCAGGACTAGCGGGGGGAGCTCCTACGAGCAGTACTTC.

The chain has TRBV5-6 and TRBJ2-3, with TRBD2 matching 7 bases. The germline CDR1 and CDR2 sequences are SGHDT and YYEEEE. The CDR3 has 17 residues. V dropped 2 bases and J dropped 2; count of bases not matched to a gene: 11. This CDR3 is CASSFTPGGGTTDTQYF. In DNA form, the CDR3 reads TGTGCCAGCAGCTTCACCCCCGGCGGGGGAACCACAGATACGCAGTATTTT.

The rearrangement uses TRBV15 and TRBJ1-4, with no clear D. CDR1 LNHNV and CDR2 YYDKDF come from the germline V gene (reference sequence). Trimming left V 4 bases short and J 7 bases short, with 7 bases between. CDR3 length: 12 residues. The CDR3 loop is CATSKRGEKLFF. As DNA, the CDR3 is TGTGCCACCAGCAAGAGAGGTGAAAAACTGTTTTTT. The full variable domain, completed using reference TRBV15 and TRBJ1-4, is DAMVIQNPRYQVTQFGKPVTLSCSQTLNHNVMYWYQQKSSQAPKLLFHYYDKDFNNEADTPDNFQSRRPNTSFCFLDIRSPGLGDTAMYLCATSKRGEKLFFGSGTQLSVL.

The chain recombines TRBV9 with TRBJ2-2, with 8 bases aligning to TRBD1. Germline lookup yields CDR1 SGDLS and CDR2 YYNGEE. The CDR3 consists of 15 residues. The trim removed 4 bases at V and 5 bases at J, leaving 7 bases unmatched. The CDR3 here is CASSRSGGGTGELFF. The CDR3 DNA reads as TGTGCCAGCAGCAGATCAGGGGGCGGAACCGGGGAGCTGTTTTTT.

This clone was seen a single time. This chain uses TRBV9 with TRBJ2-7; 7 bases align to TRBD2. Trimming at V came to 3 bases and at J to 0 bases, leaving 9 bases not matched to a gene. This CDR3 is built from 16 residues. Germline assignment: CDR1 SGDLS and CDR2 YYNGEE. DNA for the CDR3: TGTGCCAGCAGCGCTGAGGGGCGGGGGAGCTCCTACGAGCAGTACTTC. Translated, it gives CASSAEGRGSSYEQYF. The full variable domain, rest sourced from reference TRBV9 and TRBJ2-7, is DSGVTQTPKHLITATGQRVTLRCSPRSGDLSVYWYQQSLDQGLQFLIQYYNGEERAKGNILERFSAQQFPDLHSELNLSSLELGDSALYFCASSAEGRGSSYEQYFGPGTRLTVT.

This chain joins TRBV5-1 and TRBJ2-3; 7 nucleotides align to TRBD2. Trimming took 7 bases from V and 4 from J; bases not matched to a gene: 9. The CDR3 has 14 residues. Germline V gene sequence: CDR1 SGHRS, CDR2 YFSETQ. In DNA, the CDR3 is TGCGCCAGCGGGGAGGGGCGCAGGTCAGATACGCAGTATTTT. This encodes CASGEGRRSDTQYF.

The chain couples TRBV30 to TRBJ1-6; D is unclear. This CDR3 is 13 amino acids long. Germline V CDR1 and CDR2: GTSNPN, SVGIG (reference sequence). V dropped 4 bases and J dropped 5 bases, with 9 bases sitting between them. The CDR3 region is CAWNNRNNSPLHF. The CDR3 DNA is TGTGCCTGGAATAACAGAAATAATTCACCCCTCCACTTT.

J is TRBJ1-1 and V is TRBV6-5; unclear D gene. This CDR3 is 12 amino acids long. The germline gives CDR1 MNHEY, CDR2 SVGAGI. Trimming stripped 10 bases from V and 1 base from J, with 10 bases between. The DNA for the CDR3 is TGTGCCATGCAGTCCCGGAACACTGAAGCTTTCTTT. The encoded protein is CAMQSRNTEAFF.

V is TRBV7-8 and J is TRBJ1-5; 10 positions agree with TRBD1. The J segment lost 2 bases and the V segment lost 5 bases, leaving 0 bases of the junction unmatched. Germline CDR1 reads SGHVS; CDR2 reads FQNEAQ. This CDR3 has 14 amino acids. CDR3 amino acids: CASSGTGGNQPQHF. Here the CDR3 DNA reads TGTGCCAGCAGCGGGACAGGGGGCAATCAGCCCCAGCATTTT.

The rearrangement joins TRBV7-9 to TRBJ2-7; TRBD1 matches 10 bases. V was pared by 5 bases and J by 0 bases, with 7 bases of the junction left unmatched. The length of the CDR3 is 16 residues. Germline V CDR1 and CDR2: SEHNR, FQNEAQ (reference sequence). The CDR3 sequence is CASSTTRDRGSYEQYF. The CDR3 DNA reads as TGTGCCAGCAGCACCACACGGGACAGGGGCTCCTACGAGCAGTACTTC.

The chain is built from TRBV19 and TRBJ2-7; tentative D call: TRBD1 (5 bases). The CDR3 contains 13 residues. Trimming took 3 bases from V and 4 from J, leaving 10 bases between them. CDR1 and CDR2 (germline): LNHDA, SQIVND (reference sequence). DNA of the CDR3: TGTGCCAGTAGTATGGACAATTCGTACGAGCAGTACTTC. It encodes CASSMDNSYEQYF.

The DNA of the CDR3 is TGTGCCAGTAGTATAAGAGGAGGAGTAGCCTACGAGCAGTACTTC. This gives the protein CASSIRGGVAYEQYF. J is TRBJ2-7 and V is TRBV19; D is possibly TRBD2 (5 bases). This CDR3 comprises 15 residues. V was cut by 2 bases and J by 2 bases, with 13 bases left in between. Germline values: CDR1 LNHDA, CDR2 SQIVND (reference sequence).

V and J are TRBV5-5 and TRBJ1-2; TRBD1 is a possible D gene (6 bases). CDR3 length: 13 residues. Trimming stripped 4 bases from V and 6 bases from J, with 13 bases between. CDR1 is SGHKS, CDR2 YYEKEE, per germline (reference sequence). CDR3 in DNA: TGTGCCAGCAGCGTACAGGGATGGGATGGCTACACCTTC. It yields the protein CASSVQGWDGYTF.

The chain links TRBV2 to TRBJ1-5; 11 bases agree with TRBD1. The CDR3 loop spans 17 amino acids. CDR1 SNHLY and CDR2 FYNNEI come from the germline V gene. Trimming removed 4 bases from V and 0 bases from J; junction bases left unmatched: 5. The CDR3 region is CASSADRGPNSNQPQHF. For the CDR3, the DNA is TGTGCCAGCAGTGCGGACAGGGGGCCCAATAGCAATCAGCCCCAGCATTTT. Full variable domain (rest looked up from reference TRBV2 and TRBJ1-5): EPEVTQTPSHQVTQMGQEVILRCVPISNHLYFYWYRQILGQKVEFLVSFYNNEISEKSEIFDDQFSVERPDGSNFTLKIRSTKLEDSAMYFCASSADRGPNSNQPQHFGDGTRLSIL.

This chain links TRBV19 with TRBJ2-5; possible D gene TRBD1, 5 bases. CDR3 length: 13 residues. The germline gives CDR1 LNHDA, CDR2 SQIVND (reference sequence). Trimming stripped 0 bases from V and 9 bases from J, with 11 bases between. In nucleotides, the CDR3 is TGTGCCAGTAGTATAGAAACAGGCTGGCCCCAGTACTTC. Translating gives CASSIETGWPQYF.

The chain has TRBV7-9 and TRBJ1-4; 9 bases are shared with TRBD1. The CDR3 is made up of 14 amino acids. Germline assignment: CDR1 SEHNR and CDR2 FQNEAQ (reference sequence). The V gene end was trimmed by 5 bases and the J gene end by 7 bases; junction bases not matched to a gene: 5. CDR3 residues: CASSDRGVSEKLFF. The CDR3 DNA sequence: TGTGCCAGCAGCGACAGGGGGGTCAGTGAAAAACTGTTTTTT.

The chain has TRBV11-1 and TRBJ2-5; D unclear. The CDR3 runs to 13 residues. The germline V and J ends were trimmed by 5 bases and 0 bases, with 7 bases remaining between them. The germline V gene encodes CDR1 SGHAT and CDR2 FQDESV (reference sequence). CDR3 in amino acids: CASSPENQETQYF. CDR3 nucleotides: TGTGCCAGCAGCCCGGAGAACCAAGAGACCCAGTACTTC.

The J gene is TRBJ1-6, the V gene TRBV5-1; D might be TRBD1 (5 bases). In germline, CDR1 is SGHRS, CDR2 YFSETQ. Trimming left V 0 bases short and J 9 bases short, with 13 bases between. CDR3 length: 15 amino acids. This CDR3 reads CASSLAWGDGSPLHF. The CDR3, as DNA: TGCGCCAGCAGCTTGGCCTGGGGGGATGGTTCACCCCTCCACTTT.

The rearrangement uses TRBV10-3 and TRBJ2-5; the D is unclear. V lost 0 bases to trimming and J lost 7 bases, with 3 bases between them. The germline V gene has CDR1 ENHRY and CDR2 SYGVKD. CDR3 length equals 11 residues. For the CDR3, the DNA is TGTGCCATCAGTGAGTCCGGGACCCAGTACTTC. Protein sequence: CAISESGTQYF.